The text below deals with one T cell receptor (beta chain). The antigen is not known. Measured with immunoSEQ multiplex PCR; TCRdb has only the in-frame clones, and not every one. The data hold more than 10,000 clones, with 88% observed a single time. These data belong to a study of chemoradiotherapy in HPV16-positive cancers. Whole-study context: Candidate HPV-specific T-cell clones and common TCR motifs came from functional assays in a couple of HPV16-positive patients.

Study-wide results and caveats: Candidate HPV-specific clones and E7-related TCR motifs grew in tumor during treatment. HPV-responsive T-cell expansion during chemoradiotherapy was linked to improved recurrence-free survival in HPV16-positive patients.

CDR1 is SGDLS, CDR2 YYNGEE, per germline. V was clipped by 4 bases and J by 3 bases; unmatched bases: 6. This CDR3 is 15 amino acids long. Repeated repertoire sampling spanned the course of chemoradiotherapy. Sequenced here: blood, sampled from a patient who underwent chemoradiotherapy. V is TRBV9 and J is TRBJ2-2; 7 positions match TRBD2. The receptor was isolated from a human donor with HPV-associated anogenital cancer. The CDR3 is CASSSVAGHTGELFF. The CDR3 DNA reads TGTGCCAGCAGCTCAGTAGCGGGTCACACCGGGGAGCTGTTTTTT.